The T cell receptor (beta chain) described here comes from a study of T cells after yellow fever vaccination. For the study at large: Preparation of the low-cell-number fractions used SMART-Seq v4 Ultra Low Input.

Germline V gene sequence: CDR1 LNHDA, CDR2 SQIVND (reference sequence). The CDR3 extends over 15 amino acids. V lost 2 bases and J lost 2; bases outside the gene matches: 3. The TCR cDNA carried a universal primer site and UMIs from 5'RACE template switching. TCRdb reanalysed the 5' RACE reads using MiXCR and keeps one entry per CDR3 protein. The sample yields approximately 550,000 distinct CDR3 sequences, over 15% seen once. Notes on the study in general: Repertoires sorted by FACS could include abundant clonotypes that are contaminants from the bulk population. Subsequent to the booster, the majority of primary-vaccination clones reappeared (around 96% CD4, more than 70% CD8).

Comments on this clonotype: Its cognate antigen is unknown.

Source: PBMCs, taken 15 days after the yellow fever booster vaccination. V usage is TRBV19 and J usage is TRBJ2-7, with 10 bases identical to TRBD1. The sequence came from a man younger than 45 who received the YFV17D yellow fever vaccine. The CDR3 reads CASSIRQGAPYEQYF. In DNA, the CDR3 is TGTGCCAGTAGTATACGACAGGGGGCCCCCTACGAGCAGTACTTC.